This TCR beta chain was obtained from a study of human versus mouse CDR3 diversity and MHC coevolution. General study results and limits: iCHAO1 estimated the human TCR beta repertoire at 1.5 million to 2 million clonotypes. Mice had fewer CDR3 deletions and insertions than humans on average.

As concerns this clone: The antigen is unknown. The sample carries other DNA sequences with the same CDR3.

Sorting isolated naive CD4 T cells lacking CD45RO and expressing CD62L. The CDR3 has 13 residues. The V and J ends lost 6 bases and 10 bases, in that order; junction bases with no gene match: 11. Germline V gene data show CDR1 as MDHEN and CDR2 as SYDVKM. Some clones are missing from TCRdb's copy, which holds only in-frame ones; the method was immunoSEQ multiplex PCR. The repertoire holds about 81,000 clones, with 90% to 95% as singletons. This chain links TRBV28 with TRBJ1-1; TRBD1 matches 7 bases. What was sequenced was naive CD4+ T cells from blood. The sample's subset: CD45RO-negative CD62L-positive naive CD4 T cells. The clonotype comes from a person between 25 and 75 years old in good health. CDR3 residues: CASSSETGSSAFF. Written as DNA, the CDR3 is TGTGCCAGCAGCTCCGAGACAGGGAGCTCAGCTTTCTTT.